This T cell receptor (beta chain) was identified in a study of T cells in localized non-small cell lung cancer. The repertoire was sequenced with immunoSEQ multiplex PCR; TCRdb's copy has only in-frame clones and lacks some. In the table there are some 51,000 clones, about nine tenths of which are singletons. The CDR3 contains 18 residues. Losses at the gene ends were 4 bases for V and 5 bases for J; bases not matched to a gene: 13. Germline assignment: CDR1 SGHVS and CDR2 FQNEAQ. The TCR comes from a woman aged 40 to 75 with stage I lung adenocarcinoma. The sample in question was peripheral blood, obtained before any cancer treatment. The chain couples TRBV7-8 to TRBJ1-4; TRBD1 matches at 10 bases. The CDR3 bases are TGTGCCAGCAGCTCAGCCGCGACAGGGGGCGGGGAGAATGAAAAACTGTTTTTT. Translated: CASSSAATGGGENEKLFF.